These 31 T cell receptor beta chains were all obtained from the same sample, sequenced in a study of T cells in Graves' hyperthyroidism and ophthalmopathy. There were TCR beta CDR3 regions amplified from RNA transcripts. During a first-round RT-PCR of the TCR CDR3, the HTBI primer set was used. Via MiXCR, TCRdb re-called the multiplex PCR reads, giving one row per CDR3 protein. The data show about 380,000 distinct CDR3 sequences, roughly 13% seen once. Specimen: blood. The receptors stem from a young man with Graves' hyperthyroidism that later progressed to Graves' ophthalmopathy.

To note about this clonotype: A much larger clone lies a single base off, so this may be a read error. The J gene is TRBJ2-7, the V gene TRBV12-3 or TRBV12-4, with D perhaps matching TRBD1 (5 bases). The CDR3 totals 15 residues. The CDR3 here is CASSPLFDSPYEQCF. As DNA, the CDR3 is TGTGCCAGCAGCCCTCTCTTTGACAGCCCCTACGAGCAGTGCTTC.

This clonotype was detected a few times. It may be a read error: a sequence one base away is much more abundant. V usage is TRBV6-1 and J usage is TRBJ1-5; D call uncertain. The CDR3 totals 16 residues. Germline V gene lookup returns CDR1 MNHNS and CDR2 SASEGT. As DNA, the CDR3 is TGTGCCAGCAGTGAATTTGTCACCTATAGCAATCAGCCCAAGCATTTT. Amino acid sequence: CASSEFVTYSNQPKHF.

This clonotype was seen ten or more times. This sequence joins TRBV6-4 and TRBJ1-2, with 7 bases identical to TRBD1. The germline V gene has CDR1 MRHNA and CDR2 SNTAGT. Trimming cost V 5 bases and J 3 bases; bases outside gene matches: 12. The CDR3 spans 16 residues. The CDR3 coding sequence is TGTGCCAGCAGTACCTCCAAGGGACAGAACGACTATGGCTACACCTTC. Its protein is CASSTSKGQNDYGYTF.

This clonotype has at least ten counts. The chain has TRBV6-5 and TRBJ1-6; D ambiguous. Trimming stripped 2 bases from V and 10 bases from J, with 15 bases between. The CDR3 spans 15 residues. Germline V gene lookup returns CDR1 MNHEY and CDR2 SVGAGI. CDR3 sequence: CASSYREKSGSPLHF. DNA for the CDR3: TGTGCCAGCAGTTACCGCGAGAAATCTGGCTCACCCCTCCACTTT.

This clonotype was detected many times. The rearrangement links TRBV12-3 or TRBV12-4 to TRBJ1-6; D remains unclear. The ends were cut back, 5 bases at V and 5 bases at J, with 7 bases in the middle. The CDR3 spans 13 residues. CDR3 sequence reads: CASSVTDNSPLHF. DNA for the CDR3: TGTGCCAGCAGTGTAACGGATAATTCACCCCTCCACTTT.

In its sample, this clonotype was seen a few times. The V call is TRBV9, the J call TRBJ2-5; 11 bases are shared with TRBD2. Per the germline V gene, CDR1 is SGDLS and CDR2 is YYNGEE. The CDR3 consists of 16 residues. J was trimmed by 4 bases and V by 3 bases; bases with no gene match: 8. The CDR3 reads CASSGRLAGGRETQYF. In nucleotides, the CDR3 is TGTGCCAGCAGCGGGAGGCTAGCGGGGGGCCGAGAGACCCAGTACTTC.

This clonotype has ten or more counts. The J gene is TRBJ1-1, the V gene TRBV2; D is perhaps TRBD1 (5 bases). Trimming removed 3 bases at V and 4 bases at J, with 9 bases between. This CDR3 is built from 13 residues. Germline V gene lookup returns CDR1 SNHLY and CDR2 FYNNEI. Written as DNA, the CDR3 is TGTGCCAGCAGTGATTGGGGGAGCACTGAAGCTTTCTTT. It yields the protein CASSDWGSTEAFF.

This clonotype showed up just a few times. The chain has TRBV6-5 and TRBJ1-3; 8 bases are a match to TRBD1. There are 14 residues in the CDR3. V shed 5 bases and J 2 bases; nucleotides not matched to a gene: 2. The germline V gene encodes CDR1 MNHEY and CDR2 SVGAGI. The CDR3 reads CASSTGQAGNTIYF. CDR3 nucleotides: TGTGCCAGCAGTACGGGACAGGCTGGAAACACCATATATTTT.

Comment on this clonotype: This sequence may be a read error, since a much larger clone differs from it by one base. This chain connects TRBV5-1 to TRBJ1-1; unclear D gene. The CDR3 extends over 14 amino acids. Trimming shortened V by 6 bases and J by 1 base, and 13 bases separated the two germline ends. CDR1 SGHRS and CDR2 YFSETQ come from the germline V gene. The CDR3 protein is CASTIPTTNTEAFF. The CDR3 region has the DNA TGCGCCAGCACCATACCTACCACGAACACTGAAGCTTTCTTT.

The CDR3 here is CASSLNIPTSGGPQFF. CDR3 nucleotide sequence: TGTGCCAGCAGCCTAAATATCCCGACTAGCGGGGGGCCTCAGTTCTTC. This chain connects TRBV14 to TRBJ2-1; 13 positions agree with TRBD2. Trimming cost V 4 bases and J 13 bases; bases outside gene matches: 13. Germline V gene sequence: CDR1 SGHDN, CDR2 FVKESK. The CDR3 consists of 16 residues.

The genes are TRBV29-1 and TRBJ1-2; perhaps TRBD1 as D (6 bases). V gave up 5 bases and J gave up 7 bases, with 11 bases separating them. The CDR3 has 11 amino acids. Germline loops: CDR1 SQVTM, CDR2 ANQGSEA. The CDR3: CSVHGGRGYTF. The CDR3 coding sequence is TGCAGCGTTCATGGGGGCCGTGGCTACACCTTC.

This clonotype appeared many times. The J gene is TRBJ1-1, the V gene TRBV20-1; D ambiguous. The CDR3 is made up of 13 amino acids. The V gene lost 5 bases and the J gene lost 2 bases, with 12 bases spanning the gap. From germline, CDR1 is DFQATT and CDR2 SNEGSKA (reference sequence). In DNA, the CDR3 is TGCAGTGCTCTCAGGACGGAAAACACTGAAGCTTTCTTT. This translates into CSALRTENTEAFF.

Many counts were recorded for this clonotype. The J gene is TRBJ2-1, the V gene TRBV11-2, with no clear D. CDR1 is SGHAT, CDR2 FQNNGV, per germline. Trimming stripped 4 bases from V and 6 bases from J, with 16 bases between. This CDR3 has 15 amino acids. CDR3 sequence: CASSYPDRARNEQFF. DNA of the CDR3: TGTGCCAGCAGCTACCCCGATCGGGCCCGCAATGAGCAGTTCTTC.

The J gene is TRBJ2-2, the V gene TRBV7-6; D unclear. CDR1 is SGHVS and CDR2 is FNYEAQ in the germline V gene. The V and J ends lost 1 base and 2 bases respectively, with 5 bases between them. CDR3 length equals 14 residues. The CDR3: CASSLEENTGELFF. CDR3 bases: TGTGCCAGCAGCTTAGAGGAAAACACCGGGGAGCTGTTTTTT.

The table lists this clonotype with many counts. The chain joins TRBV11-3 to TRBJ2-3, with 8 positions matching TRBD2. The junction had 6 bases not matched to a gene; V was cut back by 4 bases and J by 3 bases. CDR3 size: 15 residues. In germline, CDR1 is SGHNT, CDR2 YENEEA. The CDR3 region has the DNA TGTGCCAGCAGCTCCCAGCGGGGGCGGACAGATACGCAGTATTTT. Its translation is CASSSQRGRTDTQYF.

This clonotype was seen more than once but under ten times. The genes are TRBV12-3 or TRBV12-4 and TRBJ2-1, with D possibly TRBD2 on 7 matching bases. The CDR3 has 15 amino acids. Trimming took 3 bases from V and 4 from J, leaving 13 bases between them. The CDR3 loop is CASSLGGAGYNEQFF. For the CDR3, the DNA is TGTGCCAGCAGTTTGGGGGGGGCAGGGTACAATGAGCAGTTCTTC.

CDR3 DNA sequence: TGTGCCAGCAGTTTATTAGGGACTAGCGTAGATACGCAGTATTTT. Residues: CASSLLGTSVDTQYF. This sequence joins TRBV28 and TRBJ2-3; TRBD2 agrees at 10 bases. Per the germline V gene, CDR1 is MDHEN and CDR2 is SYDVKM. This CDR3 is 15 amino acids long. The V segment lost 1 base and the J segment 5 bases; nucleotides outside the gene matches: 3.

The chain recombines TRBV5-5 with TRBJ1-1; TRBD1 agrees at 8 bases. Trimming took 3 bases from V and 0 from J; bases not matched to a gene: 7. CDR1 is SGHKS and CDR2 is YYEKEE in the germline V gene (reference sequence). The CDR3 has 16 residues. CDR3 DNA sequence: TGTGCCAGCAGCTCCCGGACAGGGTACATGAACACTGAAGCTTTCTTT. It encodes CASSSRTGYMNTEAFF.

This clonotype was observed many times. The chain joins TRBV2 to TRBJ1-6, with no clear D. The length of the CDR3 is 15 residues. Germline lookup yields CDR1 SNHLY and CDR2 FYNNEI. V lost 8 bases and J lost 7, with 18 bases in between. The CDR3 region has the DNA TGTGCCAGCCGGGCAGATCAAGTGGGAAATTCACCCCTCCACTTT. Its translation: CASRADQVGNSPLHF.

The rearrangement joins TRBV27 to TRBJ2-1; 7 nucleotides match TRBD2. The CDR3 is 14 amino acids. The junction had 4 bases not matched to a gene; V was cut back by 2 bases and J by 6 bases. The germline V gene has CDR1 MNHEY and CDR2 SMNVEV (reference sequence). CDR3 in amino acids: CASSLRGEGNEQFF. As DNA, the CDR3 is TGTGCCAGCAGTTTACGGGGGGAGGGCAATGAGCAGTTCTTC.

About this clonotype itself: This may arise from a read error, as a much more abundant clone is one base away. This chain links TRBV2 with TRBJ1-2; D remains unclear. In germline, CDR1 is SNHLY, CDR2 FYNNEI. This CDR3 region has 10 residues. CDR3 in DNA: TGTGCCAGGGGAGATTCTGGCTACGCCTTC. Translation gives CARGDSGYAF.

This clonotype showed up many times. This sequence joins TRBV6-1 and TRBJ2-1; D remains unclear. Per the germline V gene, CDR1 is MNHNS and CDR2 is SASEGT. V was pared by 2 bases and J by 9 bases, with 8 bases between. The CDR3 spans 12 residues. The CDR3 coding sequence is TGTGCCAGCAGTGAAAGTGGCTTTGAGCAGTTCTTC. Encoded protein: CASSESGFEQFF.

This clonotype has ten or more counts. The CDR3 region has the DNA TGTGCCAGCAACCCCAGGGGGGGGAACACTGAAGCTTTCTTT. Translated: CASNPRGGNTEAFF. The chain links TRBV12-3 or TRBV12-4 to TRBJ1-1, with 7 bases aligning to TRBD1. This CDR3 spans 14 amino acids. V shed 7 bases, J shed 1 base, and the junction held 6 bases outside the gene matches.

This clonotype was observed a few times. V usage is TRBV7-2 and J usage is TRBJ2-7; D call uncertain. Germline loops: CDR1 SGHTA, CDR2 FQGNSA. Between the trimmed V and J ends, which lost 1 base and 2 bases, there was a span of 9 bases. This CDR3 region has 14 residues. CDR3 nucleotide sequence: TGTGCCAGCAGCTTAGACGTCACTGCCTACGAGCAGTACTTC. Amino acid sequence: CASSLDVTAYEQYF.

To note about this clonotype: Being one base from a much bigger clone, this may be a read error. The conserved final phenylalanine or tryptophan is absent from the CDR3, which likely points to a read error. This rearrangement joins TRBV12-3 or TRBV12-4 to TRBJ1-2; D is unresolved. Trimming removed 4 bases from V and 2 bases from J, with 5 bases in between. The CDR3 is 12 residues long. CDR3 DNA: TGTGCCAGCAGTTCGGACAACTATGGCTACACCTCC. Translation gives CASSSDNYGYTS.

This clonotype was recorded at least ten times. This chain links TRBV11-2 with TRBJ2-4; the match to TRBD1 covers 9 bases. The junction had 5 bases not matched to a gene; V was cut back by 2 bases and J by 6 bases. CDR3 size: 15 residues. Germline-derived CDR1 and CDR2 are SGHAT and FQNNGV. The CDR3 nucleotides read TGTGCCAGCAGCTTATCAAGGACAGGGGTAAACATTCAGTACTTC. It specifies CASSLSRTGVNIQYF.

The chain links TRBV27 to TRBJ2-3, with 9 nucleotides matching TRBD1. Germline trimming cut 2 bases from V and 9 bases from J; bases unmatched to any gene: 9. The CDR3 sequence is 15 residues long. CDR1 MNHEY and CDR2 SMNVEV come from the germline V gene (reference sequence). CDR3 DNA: TGTGCCAGCAGTTTAGCCGCCGGGACAGGGCGCACGCAGTATTTT. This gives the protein CASSLAAGTGRTQYF.

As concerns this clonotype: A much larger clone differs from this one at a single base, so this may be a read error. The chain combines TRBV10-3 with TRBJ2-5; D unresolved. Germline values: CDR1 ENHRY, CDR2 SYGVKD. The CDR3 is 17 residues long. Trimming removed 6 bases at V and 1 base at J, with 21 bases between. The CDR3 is CAISGTGDPPSQETQYF. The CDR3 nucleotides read TGTGCCATCAGCGGAACCGGAGACCCGCCATCCCAAGAGACCCAGTACTTC.

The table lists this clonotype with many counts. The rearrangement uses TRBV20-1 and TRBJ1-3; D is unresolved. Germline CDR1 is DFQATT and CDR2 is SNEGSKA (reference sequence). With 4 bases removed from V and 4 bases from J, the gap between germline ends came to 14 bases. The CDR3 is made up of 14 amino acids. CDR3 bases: TGCAGTGCTATCATCGGATCCACCGGAAACACCATATATTTT. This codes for CSAIIGSTGNTIYF.

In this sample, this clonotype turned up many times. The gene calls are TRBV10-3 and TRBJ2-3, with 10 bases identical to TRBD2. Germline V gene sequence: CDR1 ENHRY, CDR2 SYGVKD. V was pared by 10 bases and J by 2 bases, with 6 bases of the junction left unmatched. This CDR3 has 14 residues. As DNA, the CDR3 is TGTGCCACCCGGACTAGCGGAACCACAGATACGCAGTATTTT. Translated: CATRTSGTTDTQYF.

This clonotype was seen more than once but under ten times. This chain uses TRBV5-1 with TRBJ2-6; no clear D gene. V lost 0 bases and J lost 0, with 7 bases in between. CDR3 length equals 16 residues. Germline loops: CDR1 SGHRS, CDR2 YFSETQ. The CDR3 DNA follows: TGCGCCAGCAGCTTGGCACCACACTCTGGGGCCAACGTCCTGACTTTC. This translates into CASSLAPHSGANVLTF.